Presented here are 32 T cell receptor beta chains from one specimen sequenced in a study of shared clonotypes between healthy human individuals. Using immunoSEQ multiplex PCR, the repertoire was profiled, and TCRdb retains in-frame clones only, with some absent. Seen here are about 2,100,000 clones, approximately 94% observed once, and the top ten hold roughly 1.7%. Selected positively for CCR7 and CD45RO-negative, naive CD8 cells excluded terminally differentiated effector memory CD45RA+ cells. Sequenced input: naive CD8+ T cells from PBMCs. All receptors come from a man between 18 and 35 years old in good health. Some clones in this sample may be carry-over from other donors' samples.

The gene calls are TRBV7-9 and TRBJ1-1; D unclear. V lost 5 bases to trimming and J lost 4 bases, with 17 bases between them. This CDR3 contains 15 residues. Germline V CDR1 and CDR2: SEHNR, FQNEAQ (reference sequence). The CDR3 DNA is TGTGCCAGCAGCCCGGTTCGCCTCCGGGGCACTGAAGCTTTCTTT. Translating gives CASSPVRLRGTEAFF.

This clone appeared a few times. The CDR3 is CASSPPGRADTEAFF. Here the CDR3 DNA reads TGTGCCAGCTCACCACCGGGACGGGCTGACACTGAAGCTTTCTTT. This sequence joins TRBV18 and TRBJ1-1; D might be TRBD1 (5 bases). The germline V gene has CDR1 KGHSH and CDR2 LQKENI. Between the trimmed V and J ends, which lost 0 bases and 3 bases, there was a span of 11 bases. The CDR3 is 15 amino acids.

The chain combines TRBV19 with TRBJ1-1; 9 nucleotides align to TRBD1. The CDR3 loop spans 17 amino acids. Germline V gene sequence: CDR1 LNHDA, CDR2 SQIVND (reference sequence). The trim removed 5 bases at V and 1 base at J, leaving 11 bases unmatched. DNA for the CDR3: TGTGCCAGTAGTGGGAGGAGACAGGGGGGGACGAACACTGAAGCTTTCTTT. Its protein is CASSGRRQGGTNTEAFF. The entire variable domain, with the rest obtained from reference TRBV19 and TRBJ1-1, is as follows: DGGITQSPKYLFRKEGQNVTLSCEQNLNHDAMYWYRQDPGQGLRLIYYSQIVNDFQKGDIAEGYSVSREKKESFPLTVTSAQKNPTAFYLCASSGRRQGGTNTEAFFGQGTRLTVV.

The chain carries TRBV7-9 and TRBJ2-3; TRBD2 aligns across 12 bases. This CDR3 spans 17 amino acids. The germline V gene has CDR1 SEHNR and CDR2 FQNEAQ (reference sequence). V gave up 5 bases and J gave up 1 base; unmatched junction bases: 7. Here the CDR3 reads CASSTGLAGWGTDTQYF. The CDR3, as DNA: TGTGCCAGCAGCACCGGACTAGCGGGATGGGGCACAGATACGCAGTATTTT.

This chain connects TRBV4-2 to TRBJ2-3; TRBD1 or TRBD2 may be the D gene (5 bases each). Trimming left V 1 base short and J 7 bases short, with 18 bases between. Germline V gene lookup returns CDR1 LGHNA and CDR2 YNFKEQ. This CDR3 has 16 residues. The CDR3 sequence is CASSQGIIRDENTQYF. DNA of the CDR3: TGTGCCAGCAGCCAAGGGATAATCCGGGACGAGAATACGCAGTATTTT.

V gene TRBV27 combines with J gene TRBJ2-5, with D tentatively TRBD1 or TRBD2 (9 bases each). CDR1 and CDR2 from the germline V gene are MNHEY and SMNVEV (reference sequence). V was clipped by 3 bases and J by 1 base, with 27 bases between them. This CDR3 is built from 20 residues. The CDR3 reads CASSFPRQGGLLAGQETQYF. The CDR3 nucleotides read TGTGCCAGCAGTTTCCCCCGACAGGGGGGCTTACTAGCGGGCCAAGAGACCCAGTACTTC.

This clone has only a few counts. Other nucleotide sequences from this sample produce the same CDR3. The chain uses TRBV5-4 and TRBJ1-1; D is unclear. Germline-derived CDR1 and CDR2 are SGHNT and YYREEE (reference sequence). Between the trimmed V and J ends, which lost 2 bases and 1 base, there was a span of 6 bases. The CDR3 spans 13 residues. The CDR3: CASSFGGNTEAFF. The CDR3 DNA reads as TGTGCCAGCAGCTTTGGTGGGAACACTGAAGCTTTCTTT.

The CDR3 DNA is TGCGCCAGCAGCCAGGAACATAGCTCCCGGGGCTACGAGCAGTACTTC. This translates into CASSQEHSSRGYEQYF. V is TRBV4-1 and J is TRBJ2-7; D may be TRBD2 (5 bases). The CDR3 consists of 16 residues. CDR1 is MGHRA, CDR2 YSYEKL, per germline. Deletions cut 3 bases from V and 3 bases from J, with 18 bases between.

The V and J genes are TRBV11-2 and TRBJ2-2; no firm D call. The V gene's germline CDR1 is SGHAT and CDR2 FQNNGV. The CDR3 runs to 17 residues. V was trimmed by 2 bases and J by 5 bases, leaving 18 bases between them. CDR3 residues: CASSLFSQQALTGELFF. The CDR3 bases are TGTGCCAGCAGCTTATTCTCCCAGCAGGCGTTAACCGGGGAGCTGTTTTTT.

The rearrangement links TRBV6-5 to TRBJ2-5; the D gene is possibly TRBD1 (6 bases). CDR3 length equals 15 residues. CDR1 is MNHEY, CDR2 SVGAGI, per germline. Trimming took off 0 bases at V and 5 bases at J, with 13 bases between the two ends. The CDR3 DNA is TGTGCCAGCAGTTACTCATTAGGGGGAATGGAGACCCAGTACTTC. Its translation: CASSYSLGGMETQYF.

This clone has more than one count but fewer than ten. The rearrangement joins TRBV5-1 to TRBJ1-4, with 7 bases matching TRBD1. This CDR3 has 15 residues. Germline loops: CDR1 SGHRS, CDR2 YFSETQ. The V gene end was trimmed by 3 bases and the J gene end by 5 bases; junction bases not matched to a gene: 7. CDR3 bases: TGCGCCAGCAGCTATATCGGACAGGTCAATGAAAAACTGTTTTTT. Amino acids: CASSYIGQVNEKLFF. Full variable domain (remainder filled in from reference TRBV5-1 and TRBJ1-4): KAGVTQTPRYLIKTRGQQVTLSCSPISGHRSVSWYQQTPGQGLQFLFEYFSETQRNKGNFPGRFSGRQFSNSRSEMNVSTLELGDSALYLCASSYIGQVNEKLFFGSGTQLSVL.

This chain links TRBV7-9 with TRBJ2-1, with 13 bases matching TRBD2. The CDR3 is 17 residues long. Trimming cost V 4 bases and J 8 bases; bases outside gene matches: 11. The germline CDR1 and CDR2 sequences are SEHNR and FQNEAQ (reference sequence). This CDR3 is CASSSRQTSGRVDEQFF. In DNA, the CDR3 is TGTGCCAGCAGCTCCCGTCAAACTAGCGGGAGGGTGGATGAGCAGTTCTTC.

The rearrangement links TRBV27 to TRBJ2-7; the match to TRBD2 covers 11 bases. The CDR3 contains 15 residues. V dropped 6 bases and J dropped 1; count of bases not matched to a gene: 5. Per germline, CDR1 MNHEY and CDR2 SMNVEV (reference sequence). CDR3 amino acids: CASRVAGGGSYEQYF. CDR3 in DNA: TGTGCCAGCAGAGTAGCGGGAGGGGGTTCCTACGAGCAGTACTTC.

This chain joins TRBV7-8 and TRBJ1-5; D gene ambiguous. Trimming shortened V by 5 bases and J by 1 base, and 3 bases separated the two germline ends. CDR3 length: 12 residues. Germline CDR1 reads SGHVS; CDR2 reads FQNEAQ. The CDR3 coding sequence is TGTGCCAGCAGCAACAGCAATCAGCCCCAGCATTTT. Encoded protein: CASSNSNQPQHF. Complete variable domain (other parts from reference TRBV7-8 and TRBJ1-5): GAGVSQSPRYKVAKRGQDVALRCDPISGHVSLFWYQQALGQGPEFLTYFQNEAQLDKSGLPSDRFFAERPEGSVSTLKIQRTQQEDSAVYLCASSNSNQPQHFGDGTRLSIL.

V and J are TRBV6-5 and TRBJ1-1, with D tentatively TRBD1 (5 bases). Germline CDR1 and CDR2: MNHEY and SVGAGI. Trimming removed 5 bases at V and 0 bases at J, with 10 bases between. This CDR3 spans 14 amino acids. CDR3 sequence reads: CASSDSRVNTEAFF. The CDR3 coding sequence is TGTGCCAGCAGTGACAGCAGGGTGAACACTGAAGCTTTCTTT.

This clone was seen a handful of times. The chain couples TRBV13 to TRBJ1-1; D is unresolved. Trimming removed 4 bases from V and 0 bases from J, with 12 bases in between. The CDR3 is 15 amino acids. Germline V lookup: CDR1 PRHDT, CDR2 FYEKMQ (reference sequence). The CDR3 coding sequence is TGTGCCAGCAGCTCCAGAGATATACTGAACACTGAAGCTTTCTTT. Its translation: CASSSRDILNTEAFF.

A single count supports this clone. This sequence joins TRBV28 and TRBJ2-3; D possibly uses TRBD1 or TRBD2 (7 bases each). There are 20 residues in the CDR3. The ends were cut back, 7 bases at V and 0 bases at J, with 29 bases in the middle. Germline V gene data show CDR1 as MDHEN and CDR2 as SYDVKM. The CDR3 DNA sequence: TGTGCCAGCACCTCTCAAAGGGAGGGGGCCAACCGAGATAGCACAGATACGCAGTATTTT. Amino acid sequence: CASTSQREGANRDSTDTQYF.

The chain is built from TRBV2 and TRBJ2-1; D ambiguous. Per the germline V gene, CDR1 is SNHLY and CDR2 is FYNNEI. This CDR3 region has 17 residues. The V end lost 0 bases, the J end lost 4 bases, and 16 bases lay between the germline ends. CDR3 nucleotides: TGTGCCAGCAGTGAAGCGCTCGAGAGAGCGACATACAATGAGCAGTTCTTC. Protein product: CASSEALERATYNEQFF.

This clone was recorded only once. Other DNA variants within this sample encode the same CDR3. The rearrangement links TRBV7-9 to TRBJ2-1; 7 positions agree with TRBD2. The CDR3 loop spans 14 amino acids. Germline CDR1 SEHNR, CDR2 FQNEAQ (reference sequence). With V trimmed by 0 bases and J by 7 bases, 3 bases remained unmatched. The DNA of the CDR3 is TGTGCCAGCAGCTTAGCGGGAGGGCTTAATGAGCAGTTCTTC. Protein sequence: CASSLAGGLNEQFF.

CDR3 DNA: TGTGCCAGCAGTCCCCCAGGGGCAGGGATAGAAGAGACCCAGTACTTC. This encodes CASSPPGAGIEETQYF. V gene TRBV16 combines with J gene TRBJ2-5, with D tentatively TRBD1 (6 bases). The CDR3 consists of 16 residues. V lost 6 bases, J lost 3 bases, and 20 bases lay in between. Germline V gives CDR1 KGHSY, CDR2 FQNENV.

A few counts support this clone. V is TRBV29-1 and J is TRBJ1-1; D call uncertain. The CDR3 extends over 11 amino acids. The germline CDR1 and CDR2 sequences are SQVTM and ANQGSEA. V shed 5 bases and J shed 1 base, with 5 bases lying between them. The CDR3 spells CSVSKNTEAFF. In nucleotides, the CDR3 is TGCAGCGTTTCAAAGAACACTGAAGCTTTCTTT.

V gene TRBV9 combines with J gene TRBJ2-4; TRBD2 matches at 8 bases. The CDR3 totals 16 residues. V lost 4 bases, J lost 7 bases, and 13 bases stayed unmatched. Germline V CDR1 and CDR2: SGDLS, YYNGEE. CDR3 residues: CASSPERGLGGNIQYF. DNA for the CDR3: TGTGCCAGCAGCCCCGAGCGGGGGCTCGGGGGTAACATTCAGTACTTC.

CDR3 DNA sequence: TGTGCCAGCAGCCCTCGGGTGGGGCAGCAGTTCTTC. Encoded protein: CASSPRVGQQFF. V is TRBV9 and J is TRBJ2-1; D possibly corresponds to TRBD1 (5 bases). The CDR3 totals 12 residues. Trimming took 4 bases from V and 11 from J, leaving 13 bases between them. Germline CDR1 and CDR2: SGDLS and YYNGEE.

V gene TRBV15 combines with J gene TRBJ2-7; TRBD2 aligns across 10 bases. Per germline, CDR1 LNHNV and CDR2 YYDKDF (reference sequence). This CDR3 is 15 amino acids long. Losses at the gene ends were 5 bases for V and 1 base for J; bases not matched to a gene: 5. The CDR3 nucleotides are TGTGCCACCAGCGAATCGGGACTAGCGTCCTACGAGCAGTACTTC. This translates into CATSESGLASYEQYF.

The CDR3 DNA reads as TGCGCCAGCAGCTGGGGAACAGGTTGGGGCTACACCTTC. Protein product: CASSWGTGWGYTF. The chain is built from TRBV5-1 and TRBJ1-2; D perhaps matches TRBD1 (5 bases). The germline gives CDR1 SGHRS, CDR2 YFSETQ. The CDR3 is 13 residues long. Trimming left V 3 bases short and J 8 bases short, with 14 bases between. Using reference TRBV5-1 and TRBJ1-2 for the parts outside the CDR3, the full variable domain is KAGVTQTPRYLIKTRGQQVTLSCSPISGHRSVSWYQQTPGQGLQFLFEYFSETQRNKGNFPGRFSGRQFSNSRSEMNVSTLELGDSALYLCASSWGTGWGYTFGSGTRLTVV.

The J gene is TRBJ2-1, the V gene TRBV27; TRBD2 might be the D (5 bases). Between the trimmed V and J ends, which lost 8 bases and 0 bases, there was a span of 11 bases. The germline CDR1 and CDR2 sequences are MNHEY and SMNVEV (reference sequence). The CDR3 is 14 amino acids. This chain's CDR3 is CASSDYLSYNEQFF. The DNA of the CDR3 is TGTGCCAGCTCCGACTACCTCTCCTACAATGAGCAGTTCTTC.

The chain is built from TRBV9 and TRBJ2-3; D remains unclear. Germline assignment: CDR1 SGDLS and CDR2 YYNGEE. Trimming took 0 bases from V and 1 from J, leaving 12 bases between them. This CDR3 contains 16 residues. CDR3 sequence reads: CASSVEVRTRTDTQYF. The CDR3 DNA follows: TGTGCCAGCAGCGTAGAGGTCAGAACCCGCACAGATACGCAGTATTTT.

The chain carries TRBV11-2 and TRBJ2-7, with D unresolved. V shed 2 bases and J shed 6 bases, with 11 bases lying between them. The CDR3 is 13 residues long. Looked up from germline, CDR1 is SGHAT and CDR2 is FQNNGV. The CDR3 protein is CASSLILSAEQYF. CDR3 in DNA: TGTGCCAGCAGCTTAATTCTGAGCGCCGAGCAGTACTTC.

This chain connects TRBV15 to TRBJ1-2; D gene unclear. Germline V CDR1 and CDR2: LNHNV, YYDKDF (reference sequence). This CDR3 region has 13 residues. V lost 0 bases to trimming and J lost 8 bases, with 10 bases between them. The CDR3 region is CATSRDPHDGYTF. CDR3 coding DNA: TGTGCCACCAGCAGAGATCCCCACGACGGCTACACCTTC.

V is TRBV7-2 and J is TRBJ2-1; tentative D call: TRBD1 (6 bases). The germline gives CDR1 SGHTA, CDR2 FQGNSA. This CDR3 contains 15 residues. V was shortened by 4 bases and J by 4 bases, with 14 bases between the two germline ends. This chain's CDR3 is CASSSTGTAYNEQFF. The CDR3 DNA follows: TGTGCCAGCAGCTCAACAGGGACGGCATACAATGAGCAGTTCTTC.

The chain joins TRBV27 to TRBJ1-2; TRBD1 aligns across 7 bases. This CDR3 region has 16 residues. With V trimmed by 0 bases and J by 4 bases, 8 bases remained unmatched. Germline-derived CDR1 and CDR2 are MNHEY and SMNVEV (reference sequence). The DNA of the CDR3 is TGTGCCAGCAGTTTATCCATACAGGGGCTCGGCTATGGCTACACCTTC. This codes for CASSLSIQGLGYGYTF.

The chain combines TRBV6-4 with TRBJ2-6; unclear D gene. The V end lost 6 bases, the J end lost 2 bases, and 5 bases lay between the germline ends. The CDR3 is made up of 13 amino acids. CDR1 and CDR2 from the germline V gene are MRHNA and SNTAGT. The CDR3 nucleotides read TGTGCCAGCAGGGAAACTGGGGCCAACGTCCTGACTTTC. This translates into CASRETGANVLTF.